The T cell receptor beta chain described here comes from a study of blood T cell repertoires in COVID-19. Background on the study: The United States, Italy and Spain supplied acute and convalescent COVID-19 samples. PBMCs, B-cell-depleted T cells, or T cells were the source of the cDNA or gDNA that made up the material.

As handled by the study authors: Reference gene primer amplification gave nucleated cell count estimates. Clones were sequenced by immunoSEQ multiplex PCR, and TCRdb holds only the in-frame ones, with some missing. D and trimming come from the DNA, and the V and J calls and clone size come from that table. The sample includes roughly 350,000 clones, more than 75% seen only once; the top ten take approximately 4%. Trimming pared 5 bases from V and 0 bases from J, leaving 16 bases between. This CDR3 region has 16 residues. The germline gives CDR1 SEHNR, CDR2 FQNEAQ (reference sequence). Sequencing input: peripheral blood. The chain joins TRBV7-9 to TRBJ1-1; D gene ambiguous. This clonotype was obtained from a woman aged 45-65 years with active or convalescent COVID-19. The CDR3 DNA reads TGTGCCAGCAGCCCTTGGACTGGACTCATGAACACTGAAGCTTTCTTT. Translation gives CASSPWTGLMNTEAFF.